These 12 T cell receptor beta chains share one sample of origin, sequenced in a study of early T cells in non-severe SARS-CoV-2 infection. TCRdb independently ran MiXCR on the 5' RACE reads; one entry per CDR3 protein. This repertoire shows about 99,000 distinct CDR3 sequences, approximately 16% found once; its top ten account for roughly 1.3%. The sequencing input was whole blood. Receptors were obtained from an adult who was a healthcare worker with PCR-confirmed SARS-CoV-2 infection or an uninfected control (not recorded which).

In nucleotides, the CDR3 is TGTGCCAGCAGGCAAGGACAGAAAAGTCTTCGCAATCAGCCCCAGCATTTT. As protein: CASRQGQKSLRNQPQHF. The J gene is TRBJ1-5, the V gene TRBV28, with D possibly TRBD1 on 6 matching bases. This CDR3 contains 17 residues. V was cut by 6 bases and J by 2 bases, with 20 bases left in between. CDR1 is MDHEN, CDR2 SYDVKM, per germline.

The CDR3 DNA reads TGTGCCAGCTCACCAGACCCTAATCAAGAGACCCAGTACTTC. This codes for CASSPDPNQETQYF. This sequence joins TRBV18 and TRBJ2-5; unclear D gene. The germline gives CDR1 KGHSH, CDR2 LQKENI. The V and J ends lost 2 bases and 2 bases respectively, with 9 bases between them. The CDR3 is made up of 14 amino acids.

A few counts support this clonotype. The CDR3 sequence is CASSQATVLEAFF. The CDR3 DNA reads TGTGCCAGCAGCCAGGCCACGGTGCTTGAAGCTTTCTTT. This rearrangement joins TRBV7-9 to TRBJ1-1; no reliable D call. Deletions cut 5 bases from V and 7 bases from J, with 14 bases between. The CDR3 spans 13 residues. CDR1 and CDR2 from the germline V gene are SEHNR and FQNEAQ (reference sequence).

V and J are TRBV15 and TRBJ2-1; D ambiguous. Trimming took 0 bases from V and 8 from J, leaving 8 bases between them. CDR3 length: 13 residues. Germline V lookup: CDR1 LNHNV, CDR2 YYDKDF (reference sequence). The CDR3 DNA reads TGTGCCACCAGCAGAGATCCCCGACATGAGCAGTTCTTC. Its protein product is CATSRDPRHEQFF.

The chain is built from TRBV3-1 and TRBJ2-5; no definite D call. In germline, CDR1 is LGHDT, CDR2 YNNKEL (reference sequence). V was pared by 0 bases and J by 7 bases, with 18 bases between. This CDR3 has 16 amino acids. Written as DNA, the CDR3 is TGTGCCAGCAGCCAAGACTCCGGTTCCCGGGCAGGGACCCAGTACTTC. It is translated as CASSQDSGSRAGTQYF.

The gene calls are TRBV10-3 and TRBJ2-1; D possibly corresponds to TRBD1 (6 bases). Trimming stripped 6 bases from V and 4 bases from J, with 13 bases between. Germline-derived CDR1 and CDR2 are ENHRY and SYGVKD. CDR3 length equals 14 residues. For the CDR3, the DNA is TGTGCCATCAGGGGATCCCAGGGGTACAATGAGCAGTTCTTC. Translating gives CAIRGSQGYNEQFF.

The chain links TRBV6-2 or TRBV6-3 to TRBJ1-1, with D possibly being TRBD1 (5 bases). This CDR3 has 13 amino acids. V lost 6 bases and J lost 4, with 12 bases in between. Germline V gene lookup returns CDR1 MNHEY and CDR2 SVGEGT. The CDR3 region is CASRKGSGTEAFF. The CDR3 DNA follows: TGTGCCAGCAGAAAGGGGTCGGGCACTGAAGCTTTCTTT.

This clonotype appeared many times. The chain uses TRBV29-1 and TRBJ1-1; possibly TRBD1 for D (5 bases). The V end was cut by 8 bases, the J end by 0 bases, with 13 bases between. Germline V lookup: CDR1 SQVTM, CDR2 ANQGSEA. This CDR3 has 13 amino acids. The CDR3 region is CSTRGLMNTEAFF. DNA for the CDR3: TGCAGCACCCGGGGACTCATGAACACTGAAGCTTTCTTT.

The CDR3 DNA reads as TGTGCCAGCAGACCCGGGGGGACAGGGGGCGCGTGGTCTGAGACCCAGTACTTC. Protein sequence: CASRPGGTGGAWSETQYF. This chain connects TRBV28 to TRBJ2-5, with TRBD1 identical over 12 bases. CDR3 length: 18 residues. After removal of 6 bases from V and 5 bases from J, the junction contained 16 bases not matched to a gene. The germline gives CDR1 MDHEN, CDR2 SYDVKM. The complete variable domain, with remaining parts taken from reference TRBV28 and TRBJ2-5, reads DVKVTQSSRYLVKRTGEKVFLECVQDMDHENMFWYRQDPGLGLRLIYFSYDVKMKEKGDIPEGYSVSREKKERFSLILESASTNQTSMYLCASRPGGTGGAWSETQYFGPGTRLLVL.

The rearrangement joins TRBV21-1 to TRBJ2-5; the listed D gene, TRBD1, was not tested against the DNA. TRBV21-1 is termed a pseudogene. The CDR3 covers 17 residues. The chain's CDR3 is CASSPPGQKYFGETQYF. As DNA, the CDR3 is TGTGCCAGCAGCCCACCGGGACAGAAGTACTTTGGGGAGACCCAGTACTTC.

This clonotype was seen a handful of times. J is TRBJ1-1 and V is TRBV7-9; no definite D call. Trimming pared 5 bases from V and 8 bases from J, leaving 9 bases between. The length of the CDR3 is 11 residues. CDR1 is SEHNR, CDR2 FQNEAQ, per germline (reference sequence). As DNA, the CDR3 is TGTGCCAGCAGCCCGAAAATAGAAGCTTTCTTT. Translating it yields CASSPKIEAFF.

This clonotype appeared a few times. The V gene is TRBV6-5, the J gene TRBJ1-2; no reliable D call. Per the germline V gene, CDR1 is MNHEY and CDR2 is SVGAGI. The germline V and J ends were trimmed by 0 bases and 1 base, with 15 bases remaining between them. CDR3 length: 17 residues. The CDR3 here is CASSYSPGLSVNYGYTF. The CDR3 bases are TGTGCCAGCAGTTACTCCCCCGGTCTGAGCGTTAACTATGGCTACACCTTC.